Reported below is one T cell receptor (beta chain). Its antigen remains undetermined. Base qualities are not at hand, and no much larger clone is one base apart. Amplification of TCR beta CDR3 regions was carried out from RNA transcripts. For the first round of RT-PCR on the TCR CDR3, the HTBI primer set was used together with the Qiagen OneStep RT-PCR kit. The libraries were constructed in a second round of multiplex PCR and then size-selected and purified. The libraries were sequenced on an Illumina HiSeq2000 using paired-end 100 bp reads. The paper's data handling went like this. Raw data were processed with SOAPnuke, discarding reads with adapters, uncalled bases, mean Phred below 15, or no exact constant-primer or identifier match. High-quality paired reads were merged using COPE v1.2.5, and each unique nucleotide sequence was defined as a clonotype. Clonotypes were aligned to IMGT TRBV, TRBD and TRBJ reference segments using MiTCR v1.1. The analysis was restricted to V-J combinations with a frequency above 0.0001, which together covered approximately 99% of the repertoires. The TCS score was defined as F50 (clonal expansion) divided by E x V (chaos), with BLOSUM62-based TCRdist calculated between CDR3 peptides within each V-J. Welch's t-statistics and random forest reduced around 510 V-J features to 13, which were used in a naive Bayes classifier (R e1071). The public reads were reprocessed in TCRdb via fastp at Q25 and MiXCR, keeping in-frame beta chains. Every CDR3 protein is listed once, alongside the most common genes and DNA of its rows. It is TCRdb's table, rather than the study itself, that gives the V and J calls and clone size. The sample has roughly 380,000 distinct CDR3 sequences on record, roughly an eighth of them singletons. The ten largest clones add up to 5% to 6% of the sample.

The sample belongs to a study of T cells in Graves' hyperthyroidism and ophthalmopathy (dated by TCRdb to about 2019). Regarding the research as a whole: Peripheral blood was collected at initial diagnosis, before any treatment. To identify TCR V-J signatures that set the groups apart, the researchers used a discovery cohort of about a hundred patients, made up of fewer than 50 with Graves' ophthalmopathy and some 58 with stable Graves' hyperthyroidism. Whether ophthalmopathy could be predicted prospectively was tested in an independent validation cohort made up of about 20 hyperthyroidism patients plus 17 patients who later progressed to ophthalmopathy. The 100 discovery patients were divided at random into training and test sets in a 7:3 ratio. In addition, the study compared T-cell repertoires in thyroid tissue and in blood from roughly 6 Graves' hyperthyroidism patients. Following sampling, methimazole starting at 30 mg daily was given to hyperthyroidism patients, and high-dose intravenous methylprednisolone was given to ophthalmopathy patients. According to the paper, TCR Vbeta CDR3 sequencing was carried out on about 140 peripheral blood samples, which came from fewer than 50 ophthalmopathy, under 85 hyperthyroidism and about 17 progressor patients.

Graves' hyperthyroidism was defined as stable when no progression to ophthalmopathy occurred over 18 months of follow-up. Hyperthyroidism patients were newly diagnosed, with disease duration under 2 months, and aged 18 to 65 years. Exclusion was applied to patients with uncontrolled infections, other autoimmune diseases, pregnancy or lactation. Clinical symptoms, serum thyroxine and TRAb, thyroid ultrasound, and orbital computed tomography formed the basis for the diagnoses. PBMCs were isolated from roughly 10 ml of fresh peripheral blood by Ficoll-Paque density gradient centrifugation. Total RNA was extracted with Trizol reagent, and quality was checked on an Agilent 2100 Bioanalyzer. The junction shows trimming of 7 bases on V and 6 bases on J, and the gene matches do not reach 11 bases of it. The CDR3 runs 14 amino acids, cysteine and phenylalanine included. Only the CDR3 DNA stays, 42 bases, in frame from base 1. In the germline V gene (reference sequence), CDR1 corresponds to MNHEY and CDR2 to SMNVEV.

Broad study findings and their caveats: Most expanded thyroid clonotypes (frequency above 0.001) were also found in blood, which suggests that blood repertoires may mirror thyroid immune responses. In validation, the model predicted progression to ophthalmopathy a median of approximately 6.3 months before onset, with 70% to 71% sensitivity and about 75% specificity. Sample size was not statistically predetermined, and blinding of investigators to group allocation was not performed. In cross-validation, a model built on a 13 V-J signature told ophthalmopathy apart from stable hyperthyroidism with approximately 91% sensitivity and about 81% specificity, and in testing the same model reached 80%/75%.

This TCR derives from a young woman with Graves' hyperthyroidism. The chain uses TRBV27 and TRBJ1-1; 7 central nucleotides agree with TRBD1. Sequencing used blood. The nucleotide sequence is given as TGTGCCAGCACAACAGGGGTGGGGGACCCTGAAGCTTTCTTT. Its protein product is CASTTGVGDPEAFF.